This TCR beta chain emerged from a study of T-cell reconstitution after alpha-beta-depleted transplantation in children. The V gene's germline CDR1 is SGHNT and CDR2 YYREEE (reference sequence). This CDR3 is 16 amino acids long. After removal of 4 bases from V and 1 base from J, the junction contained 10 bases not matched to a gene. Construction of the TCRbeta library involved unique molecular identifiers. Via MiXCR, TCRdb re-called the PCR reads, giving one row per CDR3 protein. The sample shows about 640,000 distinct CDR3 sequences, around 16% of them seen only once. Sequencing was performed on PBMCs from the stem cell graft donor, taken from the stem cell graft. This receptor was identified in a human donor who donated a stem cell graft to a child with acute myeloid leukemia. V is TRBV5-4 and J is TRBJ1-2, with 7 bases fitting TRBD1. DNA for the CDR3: TGTGCCAGCAGCGACCCAGGGACAGTCCTTAACTATGGCTACACCTTC. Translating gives CASSDPGTVLNYGYTF.